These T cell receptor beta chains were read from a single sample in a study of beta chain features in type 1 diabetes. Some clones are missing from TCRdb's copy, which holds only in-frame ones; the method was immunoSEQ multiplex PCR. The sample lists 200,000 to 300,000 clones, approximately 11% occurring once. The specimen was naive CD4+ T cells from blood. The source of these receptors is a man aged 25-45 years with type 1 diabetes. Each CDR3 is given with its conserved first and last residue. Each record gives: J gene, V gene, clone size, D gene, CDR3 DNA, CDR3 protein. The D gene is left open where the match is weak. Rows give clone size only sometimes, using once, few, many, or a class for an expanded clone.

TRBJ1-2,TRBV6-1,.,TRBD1,TGTGCCAGCAGTGAGGCAGGGGGCGGCTACACCTTC,CASSEAGGGYTF
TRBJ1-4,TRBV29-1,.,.,TGCAGCGCCGTGACAAAAAGGGGGGAAAAACTGTTTTTT,CSAVTKRGEKLFF
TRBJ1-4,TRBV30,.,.,TGTGCCTGGAGTTGGCCTGCAACTAATGAAAAACTGTTTTTT,CAWSWPATNEKLFF
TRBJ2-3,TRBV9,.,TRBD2,TGTGCCAGCAGCGTATTTGGGGCAACGGCTAGCGGGGGCAGCACAGATACGCAGTATTTT,CASSVFGATASGGSTDTQYF
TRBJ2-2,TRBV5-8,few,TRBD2,TGTGCCAGCAGCCTCGAGGGAGGGACGGGCACCGGGGAGCTGTTTTTT,CASSLEGGTGTGELFF
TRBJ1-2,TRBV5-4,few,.,TGTGCCAGCAGCGAAAAACGAGGAATTCAGGGATCCGGCTACACCTTC,CASSEKRGIQGSGYTF
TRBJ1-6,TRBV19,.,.,TGTGCCAGTGGAGGCCAAAGGGATTCACCCCTCCACTTT,CASGGQRDSPLHF
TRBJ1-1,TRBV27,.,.,TGTGCCAGCAGTCCCAGGGGTGGCACTGAAGCTTTCTTT,CASSPRGGTEAFF
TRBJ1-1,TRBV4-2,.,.,TGTGCCAGCAGCCAAGGACAGGAGAAAGCTTTCTTT,CASSQGQEKAFF
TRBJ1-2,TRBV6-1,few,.,TGTGCCAGCAGCCGGGGAGAGCTGACGGACTGGGGCTACACCTTC,CASSRGELTDWGYTF
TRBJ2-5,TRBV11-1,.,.,TGTGCCAGCAGTCAGGCTCCAGGGGAGACCCAGTACTTC,CASSQAPGETQYF
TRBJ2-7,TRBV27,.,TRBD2,TGTGCCAGCAGCTCTCTGGGGAGCGGGGGGGCCGAGCAGTACTTC,CASSSLGSGGAEQYF
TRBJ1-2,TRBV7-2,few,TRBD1,TGTGCCAGCAGCTTGGACAGGGCGAGAGGCTACACCTTC,CASSLDRARGYTF
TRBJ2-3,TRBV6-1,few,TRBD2,TGTGCCAGCAGAGGACTAGGCCTTGGCACAGATACGCAGTATTTT,CASRGLGLGTDTQYF
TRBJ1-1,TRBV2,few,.,TGTGCCAGCGCGCGGGGGACTCCTGAAGCTTTCTTT,CASARGTPEAFF
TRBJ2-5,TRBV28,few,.,TGTGCCAGCAGCTCCGGGACTCCGGAGACCCAGTACTTC,CASSSGTPETQYF
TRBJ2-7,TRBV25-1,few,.,TGTGCCAGCAGTTCTCCAGGGGTATACGAGCAGTACTTC,CASSSPGVYEQYF
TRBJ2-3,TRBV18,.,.,TGTGCCAGCTCACCAATGGTAGCGGCTGATACGCAGTATTTT,CASSPMVAADTQYF
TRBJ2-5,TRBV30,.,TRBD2,TGTGCCTGGAGAAATAGCGGGGGGGGAGGGACCCAGTACTTC,CAWRNSGGGGTQYF
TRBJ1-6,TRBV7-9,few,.,TGTGCCAGCAGCTTAGTGAGCTCAGGGCCCCTCCACTTT,CASSLVSSGPLHF
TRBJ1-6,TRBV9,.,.,TGTGCCAGCAGCGCGACGGGGTTAGGTTCACCCCTCCACTTT,CASSATGLGSPLHF
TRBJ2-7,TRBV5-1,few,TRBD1,TGCGCCAGCAGCGCGGTGGACAGGGCCGAGCAGTACTTC,CASSAVDRAEQYF
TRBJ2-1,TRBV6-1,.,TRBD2,TGTGCCAGCAGTCGGCGGGGGAGCTCCTACAATGAGCAGTTCTTC,CASSRRGSSYNEQFF
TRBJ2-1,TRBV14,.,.,TGTGCCAGCAGCCCCCTTTGGAGCAATGAGCAGTTCTTC,CASSPLWSNEQFF
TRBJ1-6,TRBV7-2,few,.,TGTGCCAGCAGTCTTCCGACGGGTTCACCCCTCCACTTT,CASSLPTGSPLHF
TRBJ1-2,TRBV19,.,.,TGTGCCAGTAGTAATTGGGCGGGAGGCTACACCTTC,CASSNWAGGYTF
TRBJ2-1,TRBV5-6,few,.,TGTGCCAGCAGCCTATACAATGAGCAGTTCTTC,CASSLYNEQFF